Each of the 29 T cell receptor beta chains below was sequenced from the same sample in a study of early T cells in non-severe SARS-CoV-2 infection. MiXCR, applied by TCRdb to the 5' RACE reads, yields one record per CDR3 protein. The sample contains around 82,000 distinct CDR3 sequences, about 11% of which appear only once. Sequencing used whole blood. The source of these receptors is an adult who was a healthcare worker with PCR-confirmed SARS-CoV-2 infection or an uninfected control (not recorded which).

V usage is TRBV18 and J usage is TRBJ1-5; D possibly corresponds to TRBD1 (6 bases). Germline V gives CDR1 KGHSH, CDR2 LQKENI. The CDR3 length is 14 residues. The V end lost 3 bases, the J end lost 5 bases, and 11 bases lay between the germline ends. Here the CDR3 reads CASSPLDSYQPQHF. The DNA of the CDR3 is TGTGCCAGCTCACCTCTGGACAGTTATCAGCCCCAGCATTTT.

As to this clonotype: This may arise from a read error, as a much more abundant clone is one base away. The rearrangement joins TRBV11-3 to TRBJ2-2; D is possibly TRBD2 (6 bases). Germline V gene lookup returns CDR1 SGHNT and CDR2 YENEEA. The CDR3 is made up of 17 amino acids. CDR3 in amino acids: CTSSFLPAASVPGELFF. The CDR3 DNA reads as TGTACCAGCAGCTTCCTTCCAGCTGCTAGCGTCCCCGGGGAGCTGTTTTTT.

This clonotype was seen many times. The V gene is TRBV29-1, the J gene TRBJ2-7; D not resolved. Trimming shortened V by 5 bases and J by 2 bases, and 10 bases separated the two germline ends. The CDR3 spans 12 residues. Germline values: CDR1 SQVTM, CDR2 ANQGSEA. The CDR3 here is CSVLGRAYEQYF. CDR3 coding DNA: TGCAGCGTTCTAGGCAGAGCCTACGAGCAGTACTTC.

The chain links TRBV25-1 to TRBJ2-7, with D uncertain. This CDR3 spans 11 amino acids. Germline lookup yields CDR1 MGHDK and CDR2 SYGVNS. V was shortened by 4 bases and J by 4 bases, with 5 bases between the two germline ends. In DNA form, the CDR3 reads TGTGCCAGCAGTGCGCTATACGAGCAGTACTTC. This codes for CASSALYEQYF.

Ten or more counts support this clonotype. The genes are TRBV9 and TRBJ1-6; possibly TRBD1 for D (5 bases). V was pared by 4 bases and J by 13 bases, with 12 bases between. CDR1 is SGDLS, CDR2 YYNGEE, per germline. The CDR3 contains 12 residues. For the CDR3, the DNA is TGTGCCAGCAGCATCACGGGGGGTCCCCTCCACTTT. Amino acids: CASSITGGPLHF.

The rearrangement uses TRBV5-5 and TRBJ2-1; TRBD2 matches 11 bases. The J segment lost 7 bases and the V segment lost 3 bases, leaving 9 bases of the junction unmatched. Looked up from germline, CDR1 is SGHKS and CDR2 is YYEKEE (reference sequence). The CDR3 runs to 16 residues. The CDR3 sequence: CASSSLAGGRENEQFF. The CDR3 DNA sequence: TGTGCCAGCAGCTCTTTAGCGGGGGGGAGAGAAAATGAGCAGTTCTTC. The full variable domain, its missing parts supplied by reference TRBV5-5 and TRBJ2-1, is DAGVTQSPTHLIKTRGQQVTLRCSPISGHKSVSWYQQVLGQGPQFIFQYYEKEERGRGNFPDRFSARQFPNYSSELNVNALLLGDSALYLCASSSLAGGRENEQFFGPGTRLTVL.

The table lists this clonotype with a few counts. This chain joins TRBV12-3 or TRBV12-4 and TRBJ1-1; TRBD1 agrees at 9 bases. The CDR3 covers 13 residues. V lost 5 bases and J lost 7; bases outside the gene matches: 5. The CDR3 DNA follows: TGTGCCAGCAGTCAACAGGGGGCATATGAAGCTTTCTTT. This translates into CASSQQGAYEAFF.

This clonotype was seen many times. The CDR3 bases are TGTGCCAGCAGCATGACAGATATCTATGGCTACACCTTC. This sequence encodes CASSMTDIYGYTF. V gene TRBV12-3 or TRBV12-4 combines with J gene TRBJ1-2; weak D call: TRBD1 (5 bases). V was trimmed by 6 bases and J by 4 bases, leaving 12 bases between them. The CDR3 sequence is 13 residues long.

This clonotype was seen a few times. This rearrangement joins TRBV3-1 to TRBJ2-3, with D unclear. The germline CDR1 and CDR2 sequences are LGHDT and YNNKEL (reference sequence). This CDR3 has 15 amino acids. Trimming left V 1 base short and J 0 bases short, with 8 bases between. The CDR3 region is CASSQGALSTDTQYF. CDR3 sequence (DNA): TGTGCCAGCAGCCAAGGAGCACTTAGCACAGATACGCAGTATTTT.

The chain is built from TRBV6-2 or TRBV6-3 and TRBJ2-6; no clear D gene. The CDR3 totals 15 residues. V lost 0 bases to trimming and J lost 0 bases, with 3 bases between them. Germline CDR1 and CDR2: MNHEY and SVGEGT. In nucleotides, the CDR3 is TGTGCCAGCAGTTACTCAGCCTCTGGGGCCAACGTCCTGACTTTC. Its translation is CASSYSASGANVLTF.

Remarks on this clonotype: This may be a read error, as it is one base from a much larger clone. The V call is TRBV4-1, the J call TRBJ2-1, with no clear D. The CDR3 consists of 16 residues. CDR1 is MGHRA and CDR2 is YSYEKL in the germline V gene. Trimming shortened V by 0 bases and J by 2 bases, and 11 bases separated the two germline ends. The CDR3 DNA reads as TGCGCCAGCAGCCAAGATATGAAAGTCCCCTACAATGAGCAGTTCTTC. It specifies CASSQDMKVPYNEQFF.

This clonotype was seen repeatedly, ten times or more. The chain combines TRBV11-2 with TRBJ2-5; 11 nucleotides align to TRBD1. V dropped 5 bases and J dropped 5; count of bases not matched to a gene: 7. In germline, CDR1 is SGHAT, CDR2 FQNNGV. The CDR3 covers 15 residues. The CDR3 bases are TGTGCCAGCAGCCCGGACAGGGGGCGCGGGGAGACCCAGTACTTC. Its translation: CASSPDRGRGETQYF.

This clonotype was recorded many times. In nucleotides, the CDR3 is TGCAGCGTTGATTCCGGGGGAGGTCTCGGAAACACCATATATTTT. Translated: CSVDSGGGLGNTIYF. The J gene is TRBJ1-3, the V gene TRBV29-1, with D tentatively TRBD1 (5 bases). The CDR3 extends over 15 amino acids. The germline V gene has CDR1 SQVTM and CDR2 ANQGSEA. V lost 3 bases and J lost 4, with 16 bases in between. The complete variable domain, with remaining parts taken from reference TRBV29-1 and TRBJ1-3, reads SAVISQKPSRDICQRGTSLTIQCQVDSQVTMMFWYRQQPGQSLTLIATANQGSEATYESGFVIDKFPISRPNLTFSTLTVSNMSPEDSSIYLCSVDSGGGLGNTIYFGEGSWLTVV.

This clonotype was recorded many times. The gene calls are TRBV27 and TRBJ2-3; D is unresolved. This CDR3 is built from 13 residues. Germline CDR1 reads MNHEY; CDR2 reads SMNVEV (reference sequence). Trimming left V 2 bases short and J 6 bases short, with 9 bases between. CDR3 residues: CASSLKGLDTQYF. The CDR3 region has the DNA TGTGCCAGCAGTTTAAAGGGTTTGGATACGCAGTATTTT.

This clonotype was seen only a few times. J is TRBJ2-1 and V is TRBV5-1; D call uncertain. CDR1 is SGHRS, CDR2 YFSETQ, per germline. CDR3 length: 15 residues. Trimming cost V 4 bases and J 6 bases, with 17 bases left between them. The CDR3, as DNA: TGCGCCAGCAGCGCCCGCCCAAAAGTGTCCAATGAGCAGTTCTTC. This sequence encodes CASSARPKVSNEQFF.

This clonotype came up many times. The chain joins TRBV5-6 to TRBJ2-7; D gene ambiguous. CDR1 SGHDT and CDR2 YYEEEE come from the germline V gene. The CDR3 totals 12 residues. V was trimmed by 3 bases and J by 10 bases, leaving 14 bases between them. CDR3 sequence reads: CASSSDTTIQYF. The DNA for the CDR3 is TGTGCCAGCAGCTCCGACACTACAATTCAGTACTTC.

CDR3 bases: TGTGCCAGCAGTTTGAGGGGTTATAGCAATCAGCCCCAGCATTTT. Its protein product is CASSLRGYSNQPQHF. This chain uses TRBV12-3 or TRBV12-4 with TRBJ1-5; weak D call: TRBD1 (5 bases). CDR3 length: 15 amino acids. Trimming left V 3 bases short and J 0 bases short, with 9 bases between.

This clonotype occurred many times. The V gene is TRBV12-3 or TRBV12-4, the J gene TRBJ2-1; D is undetermined. The V end was cut by 7 bases, the J end by 6 bases, with 7 bases between. The CDR3 contains 11 residues. Here the CDR3 DNA reads TGTGCCAGCACTCATAGCAATGAGCAGTTCTTC. The encoded protein is CASTHSNEQFF.

This clonotype has only a few counts. The chain employs TRBV3-1 and TRBJ2-7; no firm D call. This CDR3 region has 16 residues. V was trimmed by 0 bases and J by 3 bases, leaving 15 bases between them. Germline V gives CDR1 LGHDT, CDR2 YNNKEL (reference sequence). The CDR3 here is CASSQDLNVGYYEQYF. In DNA, the CDR3 is TGTGCCAGCAGCCAAGATCTGAACGTGGGGTACTACGAGCAGTACTTC.

This clonotype was recorded a few times. The rearrangement uses TRBV18 and TRBJ2-5; 9 bases map to TRBD2. The V gene end was trimmed by 3 bases and the J gene end by 5 bases; junction bases not matched to a gene: 7. The CDR3 extends over 15 amino acids. Germline V lookup: CDR1 KGHSH, CDR2 LQKENI. CDR3: CASSPRRGGLETQYF. CDR3 in DNA: TGTGCCAGCTCACCGAGGCGGGGGGGCCTGGAGACCCAGTACTTC.

The chain links TRBV2 to TRBJ2-5; D not certain. This CDR3 comprises 14 residues. Germline V gives CDR1 SNHLY, CDR2 FYNNEI. V was pared by 0 bases and J by 1 base, with 6 bases between. The CDR3 region is CASSEAWGQETQYF. The CDR3 coding sequence is TGTGCCAGCAGTGAAGCGTGGGGCCAAGAGACCCAGTACTTC.

This clonotype has a count of ten or more. This rearrangement joins TRBV6-1 to TRBJ1-1, with D possibly being TRBD1 (5 bases). The V gene's germline CDR1 is MNHNS and CDR2 SASEGT. The length of the CDR3 is 14 residues. V was cut by 7 bases and J by 0 bases, with 12 bases left in between. The CDR3 region is CASNTQGLNTEAFF. CDR3 nucleotide sequence: TGTGCCAGCAATACCCAGGGTTTGAACACTGAAGCTTTCTTT.

This clonotype turned up a few times. The chain couples TRBV25-1 to TRBJ1-6; the D is unclear. V was clipped by 3 bases and J by 6 bases, with 6 bases between them. Per germline, CDR1 MGHDK and CDR2 SYGVNS. The length of the CDR3 is 13 residues. Written as DNA, the CDR3 is TGTGCCAGCAGTGATTTTTCTAATTCACCCCTCCACTTT. The encoded protein is CASSDFSNSPLHF. The variable domain in full, with the rest retrieved from reference TRBV25-1 and TRBJ1-6, is EADIYQTPRYLVIGTGKKITLECSQTMGHDKMYWYQQDPGMELHLIHYSYGVNSTEKGDLSSESTVSRIRTEHFPLTLESARPSHTSQYLCASSDFSNSPLHFGNGTRLTVT.

The rearrangement uses TRBV20-1 and TRBJ1-6; TRBD1 is a possible D gene (6 bases). The CDR3 is 17 residues long. Germline V lookup: CDR1 DFQATT, CDR2 SNEGSKA (reference sequence). Trimming removed 3 bases at V and 1 base at J, with 16 bases between. As DNA, the CDR3 is TGCAGTGCTAGTACAGGGTGGTCCCAGTCCTATAATTCACCCCTCCACTTT. Encoded protein: CSASTGWSQSYNSPLHF.

The CDR3 DNA is TGTGCCAGCAGTGAGGGACTAGCAGGAGATACGCAGTATTTT. Encoded protein: CASSEGLAGDTQYF. The V and J genes are TRBV6-4 and TRBJ2-3; 9 nucleotides align to TRBD2. Trimming removed 3 bases from V and 5 bases from J; junction bases left unmatched: 3. This CDR3 has 14 residues. Germline lookup yields CDR1 MRHNA and CDR2 SNTAGT.

V is TRBV9 and J is TRBJ2-3, with D possibly being TRBD1 (6 bases). The germline V and J ends were trimmed by 4 bases and 4 bases, with 13 bases remaining between them. CDR3 length equals 14 residues. Germline lookup yields CDR1 SGDLS and CDR2 YYNGEE. The CDR3 is CASSPPTGSDTQYF. In DNA, the CDR3 is TGTGCCAGCAGCCCACCTACAGGGTCAGATACGCAGTATTTT.

This CDR3 is CASKDQGAYNEQFF. In DNA, the CDR3 is TGCGCCAGCAAAGATCAGGGGGCCTACAATGAGCAGTTCTTC. This chain joins TRBV5-1 and TRBJ2-1; TRBD1 matches 7 bases. Germline loops: CDR1 SGHRS, CDR2 YFSETQ. The CDR3 has 14 residues. Trimming took 6 bases from V and 2 from J; bases not matched to a gene: 5.

This clonotype has at least ten counts. V usage is TRBV6-5 and J usage is TRBJ1-1, with D possibly TRBD1 on 6 matching bases. There are 16 residues in the CDR3. Trimming removed 2 bases at V and 0 bases at J, with 13 bases between. The germline CDR1 and CDR2 sequences are MNHEY and SVGAGI. The CDR3 loop reads CASSYTHRELNTEAFF. Written as DNA, the CDR3 is TGTGCCAGCAGTTACACGCACAGGGAACTGAACACTGAAGCTTTCTTT.

The sample holds a few counts of this clonotype. The genes are TRBV27 and TRBJ2-7; TRBD2 matches 13 bases. V was clipped by 5 bases and J by 7 bases; unmatched bases: 8. The germline gives CDR1 MNHEY, CDR2 SMNVEV (reference sequence). This CDR3 spans 15 amino acids. This chain's CDR3 is CASSLGTSGDREQYF. The CDR3 nucleotides read TGTGCCAGCAGTCTCGGGACTAGCGGGGACCGGGAGCAGTACTTC.